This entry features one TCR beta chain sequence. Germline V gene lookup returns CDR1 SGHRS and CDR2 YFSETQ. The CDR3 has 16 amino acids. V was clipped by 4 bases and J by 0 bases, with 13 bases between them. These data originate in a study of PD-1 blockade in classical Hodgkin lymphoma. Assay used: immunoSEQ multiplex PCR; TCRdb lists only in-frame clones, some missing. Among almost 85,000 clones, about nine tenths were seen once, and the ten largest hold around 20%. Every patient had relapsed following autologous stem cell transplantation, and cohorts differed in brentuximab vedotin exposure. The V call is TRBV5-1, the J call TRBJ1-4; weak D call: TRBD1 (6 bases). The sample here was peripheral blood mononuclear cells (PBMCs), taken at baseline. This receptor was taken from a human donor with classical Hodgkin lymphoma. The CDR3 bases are TGCGCCAGCAGCCTGGGAAGACAGGCAACTAATGAAAAACTGTTTTTT. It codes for CASSLGRQATNEKLFF. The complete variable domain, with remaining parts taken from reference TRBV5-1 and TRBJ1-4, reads KAGVTQTPRYLIKTRGQQVTLSCSPISGHRSVSWYQQTPGQGLQFLFEYFSETQRNKGNFPGRFSGRQFSNSRSEMNVSTLELGDSALYLCASSLGRQATNEKLFFGSGTQLSVL.